The rows below give T cell receptor beta chains drawn from one sample of a study of blood T cell repertoires in COVID-19. The assay was immunoSEQ multiplex PCR, and TCRdb's table has in-frame clones only and misses some. The table has some 150,000 clones, roughly 80% seen once. The sequencing input was peripheral blood. All receptors come from a woman aged 80 or over in a cohort sampled during active or convalescent COVID-19. The CDR3 runs from the conserved cysteine through the conserved F or W. A D gene is named only where the DNA matches it firmly. For some rows the clone size is stated as once, few or many, or as a class when expanded; others skip it.

TRBJ2-5 | TRBD1 | TRBV18 | - | CASSPGQQETQYF | TGTGCCAGCTCACCGGGACAGCAAGAGACCCAGTACTTC
TRBJ1-2 | - | TRBV27 | - | CASRPGHRYGYTF | TGTGCCAGCAGGCCGGGACACCGTTATGGCTACACCTTC
TRBJ1-3 | TRBD1 | TRBV7-2 | - | CASSYLQGALGNTIYF | TGTGCCAGCAGCTACCTGCAGGGGGCGCTTGGAAACACTATATATTTT
TRBJ2-3 | TRBD1 | TRBV7-3 | - | CASSPQGVFTDTQYF | TGTGCCAGCAGCCCACAGGGGGTCTTCACAGATACGCAGTATTTT
TRBJ1-2 | - | TRBV27 | few | CATALTLLTLNYGYTF | TGTGCCACCGCACTAACCCTACTGACCCTTAACTATGGCTACACCTTC
TRBJ1-2 | - | TRBV19 | - | CASSGQGLIYGYTF | TGTGCCAGTAGTGGCCAGGGACTTATCTATGGCTACACCTTC
TRBJ1-5 | - | TRBV7-2 | - | CASSFGVTANQPQHF | TGTGCCAGCAGCTTTGGGGTGACAGCTAATCAGCCCCAGCATTTT
TRBJ1-3 | - | TRBV19 | - | CASSIRDSGNTIYF | TGTGCCAGTAGTATCCGGGATTCTGGAAACACCATATATTTT
TRBJ1-3 | - | TRBV9 | few | CASSVDGGTSNTIYF | TGTGCCAGCAGCGTAGACGGGGGGACTTCGAACACCATATATTTT
TRBJ2-2 | - | TRBV9 | - | CASSVRVTGELFF | TGTGCCAGCAGCGTGAGGGTCACCGGGGAGCTGTTTTTT
TRBJ2-5 | TRBD1 | TRBV19 | - | CASSKTGGIKGTQYF | TGTGCCAGTAGTAAGACAGGGGGGATTAAAGGGACCCAGTACTTC
TRBJ1-2 | - | TRBV5-4 | - | CASSLARGYGYTF | TGTGCCAGCAGCTTGGCGCGGGGATATGGCTACACCTTC
TRBJ2-6 | TRBD2 | TRBV7-2 | - | CASSSGLAGVFGANVLTF | TGTGCCAGCAGCTCCGGACTAGCGGGGGTGTTTGGGGCCAACGTCCTGACTTTC
TRBJ1-5 | TRBD1 | TRBV6-5 | - | CASTAGGSNQPQHF | TGTGCCAGCACCGCAGGGGGGAGCAATCAGCCCCAGCATTTT
TRBJ1-2 | - | TRBV28 | - | CASNDPGYNYGYTF | TGTGCCAGCAACGACCCGGGATATAACTATGGCTACACCTTC
TRBJ1-1 | - | TRBV29-1 | few | CSVARGTEAFF | TGCAGCGTTGCCAGGGGAACTGAAGCTTTCTTT
TRBJ2-5 | TRBD2 | TRBV5-1 | - | CASSKSGGAKETQYF | TGCGCCAGCAGCAAGAGCGGGGGGGCGAAAGAGACCCAGTACTTC
TRBJ2-3 | - | TRBV5-1 | - | CASTQTGRMGTDTQYF | TGCGCCAGCACCCAAACAGGTCGCATGGGCACAGATACGCAGTATTTT
TRBJ1-2 | TRBD1 | TRBV10-3 | - | CAISAGGSGYGYTF | TGTGCCATCAGTGCAGGGGGCAGTGGCTATGGCTACACCTTC
TRBJ2-1 | - | TRBV7-8 | once | CASSLVSSRVTSSYNEQFF | TGTGCCAGCAGCTTAGTGTCTTCTCGGGTAACGAGCTCCTACAATGAGCAGTTCTTC
TRBJ1-6 | TRBD1 | TRBV2 | - | CASIDRGNLNSPLHF | TGTGCCAGCATCGACAGGGGGAACCTTAATTCACCCCTCCACTTT
TRBJ2-7 | TRBD1 | TRBV15 | - | CATSRDPGGEQYF | TGTGCCACCAGCAGAGATCCAGGGGGCGAGCAGTACTTC
TRBJ2-5 | TRBD2 | TRBV11-2 | - | CASSPSLAGGQETQYF | TGTGCCAGCAGCCCTTCCTTAGCGGGGGGGCAAGAGACCCAGTACTTC
TRBJ1-3 | - | TRBV28 | - | CASQENAGNTIYF | TGTGCCAGCCAGGAAAACGCCGGAAACACCATATATTTT
TRBJ2-4 | TRBD2 | TRBV7-8 | - | CASSSRTSWAKNIQYF | TGTGCCAGCAGCTCCCGGACTAGCTGGGCCAAAAACATTCAGTACTTC
TRBJ1-2 | TRBD1 | TRBV19 | - | CASSDRQGFYGYTF | TGTGCCAGTAGTGACCGACAGGGTTTTTATGGCTACACCTTC
TRBJ1-1 | TRBD1 | TRBV18 | - | CASSQGAAEAFF | TGTGCCAGCTCTCAGGGGGCCGCTGAAGCTTTCTTT
TRBJ2-2 | TRBD1 | TRBV15 | few | CATSSDRGWTGELFF | TGTGCCACCAGTAGCGACAGGGGGTGGACCGGGGAGCTGTTTTTT
TRBJ2-5 | - | TRBV5-5 | - | CASSLVPMGRETQYF | TGTGCCAGCAGCTTGGTTCCGATGGGCCGCGAGACCCAGTACTTC
TRBJ2-3 | TRBD2 | TRBV12-5 | - | CASGLVHSGGSTDTQYF | TGTGCTAGTGGTTTGGTACATTCCGGGGGGAGCACAGATACGCAGTATTTT
TRBJ1-1 | - | TRBV14 | - | CASSRLLNTEAFF | TGTGCCAGCAGCCGACTGTTGAACACTGAAGCTTTCTTT
TRBJ2-2 | - | TRBV28 | - | CASRTLGGIGGELFF | TGTGCCAGCAGAACTCTCGGGGGAATCGGCGGGGAGCTGTTTTTT
TRBJ2-5 | TRBD2 | TRBV18 | - | CASSPQRGETQYF | TGTGCCAGCTCACCCCAGCGGGGAGAGACCCAGTACTTC
TRBJ1-6 | - | TRBV4-1 | - | CASSQDRGNNSPLHF | TGCGCCAGCAGCCAAGACAGGGGTAATAATTCACCCCTCCACTTT
TRBJ2-1 | - | TRBV5-1 | - | CASSLPGVYNEQFF | TGCGCCAGCAGCTTGCCCGGGGTTTACAATGAGCAGTTCTTC
TRBJ1-6 | - | TRBV30 | - | CAWMEGTYYNSPLHF | TGTGCCTGGATGGAGGGGACTTACTATAATTCACCCCTCCACTTT
TRBJ1-4 | - | TRBV28 | - | CASSGEGNEKLFF | TGTGCCAGCAGTGGGGAGGGTAATGAAAAACTGTTTTTT
TRBJ1-5 | TRBD1 | TRBV4-1 | - | CASSQIRQGMGQPQHF | TGCGCCAGCAGCCAGATTAGACAGGGTATGGGTCAGCCCCAGCATTTT
TRBJ1-1 | - | TRBV12-3/TRBV12-4 | - | CASSDPSGYEAFF | TGTGCCAGCAGTGACCCCTCGGGATATGAAGCTTTCTTT
TRBJ1-4 | TRBD1 | TRBV2 | few | CASSELGAGGNEKLFF | TGTGCCAGCAGTGAACTAGGGGCAGGGGGTAATGAAAAACTGTTTTTT
TRBJ1-5 | - | TRBV7-2 | - | CASSSGNQPQHF | TGTGCCAGCAGCTCGGGAAATCAGCCCCAGCATTTT
TRBJ2-2 | TRBD2 | TRBV27 | - | CASSPKGLAGVNTGELFF | TGTGCCAGCAGTCCGAAGGGACTAGCGGGGGTAAACACCGGGGAGCTGTTTTTT
TRBJ2-2 | TRBD1 | TRBV19 | once | CASRLQGDTGELFF | TGTGCCAGTAGGTTACAGGGGGACACCGGGGAGCTGTTTTTT
TRBJ2-2 | - | TRBV27 | - | CASSLGAVNTGELFF | TGTGCCAGCAGTTTGGGAGCGGTGAACACCGGGGAGCTGTTTTTT
TRBJ2-5 | - | TRBV11-1 | - | CASSKGLYQETQYF | TGTGCCAGCAGCAAGGGACTGTACCAAGAGACCCAGTACTTC
TRBJ2-5 | - | TRBV24-1 | - | CATSDPGTPVETQYF | TGTGCCACCAGTGACCCTGGGACTCCAGTAGAGACCCAGTACTTC
TRBJ2-1 | TRBD1 | TRBV7-9 | - | CASSPGQVSYNEQFF | TGTGCCAGCAGCCCTGGACAGGTCTCCTACAATGAGCAGTTCTTC
TRBJ1-2 | TRBD1 | TRBV5-1 | - | CASSLYMGQGDYGYTF | TGCGCCAGCAGCTTGTACATGGGGCAGGGGGACTATGGCTACACCTTC
TRBJ2-1 | TRBD2 | TRBV7-3 | few | CASSSPGRGYNEQFF | TGTGCCAGCAGCTCACCCGGGCGGGGGTACAATGAGCAGTTCTTC
TRBJ2-5 | TRBD1 | TRBV7-2 | once | CASSFAGGRETQYF | TGTGCCAGCAGCTTTGCAGGGGGACGAGAGACCCAGTACTTC